The present entry profiles one TCR beta chain with its context. Its matching antigen is unknown. The data originate from a study of type 1 and type 2 diabetes patients. Study details: Participants included type 1 and type 2 diabetes patients plus nondiabetic controls.

Germline CDR1 reads LNHDA; CDR2 reads SQIVND (reference sequence). The germline V and J ends were trimmed by 3 bases and 4 bases, with 16 bases remaining between them. The CDR3 runs to 16 residues. The PCR template was genomic DNA. A primer set of 30 forward and 13 reverse primers amplified the CDR3. TCRdb re-analysed the multiplex PCR reads in MiXCR, keeping a single row per CDR3 protein. The table lists 250,000 to 300,000 distinct CDR3 sequences, around 47% of them singletons. Study outcomes and limitations: In CD4+ and CD8+ T cells, type 2 diabetes diversity exceeded type 1.

The specimen was peripheral blood mononuclear cells (PBMCs). This receptor was identified in a young man with type 2 diabetes. The chain links TRBV19 to TRBJ1-5, with D maybe TRBD1 (6 bases). For the CDR3, the DNA is TGTGCCAGTAGTATGGCAGGGGACCCGCTGAATCAGCCCCAGCATTTT. It codes for CASSMAGDPLNQPQHF.